The T cell receptor (beta chain) described here comes from a study of cytomegalovirus exposure and HLA in healthy donors. Whole-study context: Findings of an earlier analysis included some 120 million unique TCR beta sequences from some 180 million T cells. Findings of the study overall: Indistinguishable V segments such as TRBV6-2 and TRBV6-3 were excluded.

To note about this clone: No antigen is known for it.

Germline V gives CDR1 MDHEN, CDR2 SYDVKM. The J segment lost 2 bases and the V segment lost 6 bases, leaving 5 bases of the junction unmatched. The CDR3 has 15 amino acids. With 60 Vbeta and 13 Jbeta primers, the PCR was carried out. As handled by the study authors: A later analysis tallied tens of millions of unique TCR beta chains, around 10 million of them shared. Data came from immunoSEQ multiplex PCR; TCRdb stores just in-frame clones and leaves some out. D and trimming come from the DNA, and the V and J calls and clone size come from that table. Seen here are fewer than 200,000 clones, 65% to 80% observed once, and the top ten hold 2% to 2.5%.

The clonotype comes from a middle-aged man in good health and CMV-seronegative. The V and J genes are TRBV28 and TRBJ2-1; TRBD2 aligns across 9 bases. Sequencing input: PBMCs. The CDR3 loop is CASSTGTSPYNEQFF. The CDR3 nucleotides are TGTGCCAGCAGCACCGGGACTAGCCCCTACAATGAGCAGTTCTTC.